The TCR beta chain described here comes from a study of blood T cells in healthy people across ages (dated by TCRdb to between 2014 and 2017). Context from the whole study: In model experiments, template switching captured roughly one uniquely barcoded TCR beta cDNA molecule for every two T cells. Using deep sequencing normalized with unique cDNA molecular identifiers, the study measured how TCR beta repertoire diversity changes with age. Four age groups were formed from the donors: young (average about 16 years), middle-aged (around 37), aged (62) and long-lived (82). Donors of different ages were randomly distributed across sequencing lanes to avoid experimental bias. The study analyzed two additional independent replicas of 1 million unique cDNA reads from the same blood draw for two donors, one aged 18 to 29 and one aged 80 or older.

Systemically healthy Caucasian individuals from Russia, 35 to 50 in total and aged 6 to 90 years, were included as donors. About 10 milliliters of peripheral blood were drawn from each donor into EDTA-treated Vacutainer tubes. PBMCs were isolated by Ficoll-Paque density-gradient centrifugation, with at least 7 million obtained per sample. Total RNA, at least 5.5 micrograms per sample, was extracted from PBMCs with Trizol reagent. The percentages of naive CD45RAhigh/CD27high T cells were determined by flow cytometry on a PBMC aliquot from every donor. The trim is 3 bases for V and 8 bases for J, with a gap of 13 bases between the germline ends. Taken from cysteine to phenylalanine, the CDR3 has 13 residues. This entry keeps only the CDR3 DNA: 39 bases, framed from base 1. CDR1 and CDR2 are read off the germline V gene as SGHDN and FVKESK. Beyond this particular receptor, the publication reports: The CMV infection status of donors was not known, potentially confounding age-related changes in expanded clonotypes. There was a strong correlation between observed TCR beta diversity and the percentage of naive T cells measured by flow cytometry. Estimates of total diversity based on one million sequenced T cells were regarded as lower bounds and as underestimates. As age increased, observed TCR beta diversity per million T cells dropped in a roughly linear way, and a significant reduction was already evident by age about 40. Because profiling used bulk unsorted PBMCs, naive and antigen-experienced compartments could not be compared conclusively. Compared with the aged group, more naive CD4+ T cells, fewer expanded clones and increased TCR diversity were shown by the long-lived group, suggesting age selection.

The library was obtained by 5' RACE. TCRdb shows the sequencer as Illumina HiSeq 2500. The second PCR ran for about 7 to 11 cycles and used a J-beta primer mix along with a sample-barcoded 5' primer. A unique molecular identifier was introduced onto each TCR beta cDNA molecule by a template-switch 5' adaptor carrying 12 random nucleotides. Each sample yielded at least 3 million CDR3-containing paired-end reads. First-strand cDNA synthesis was performed from all RNA using the Mint cDNA synthesis kit, with priming by a TRBC-specific oligonucleotide. All cDNA was treated with uracil-DNA glycosylase and then went through a first 18-cycle PCR with the universal primers M1SS and BC2_uni_R. The paper's data handling went like this. For normalization, 1 million high-quality reads, each with a distinct molecular identifier, were randomly selected from each sample. Instead of being binned into consensus sequences, reads that shared molecular identifiers were thrown out. MiTCR, set to a Q25 quality threshold and the strictest error-elimination algorithm, was used for CDR3 identification, clonotype clustering and error correction. A nonparametric unseen species model with Euler transformation was used to estimate a lower bound on total TCR beta diversity. Starting from the raw public reads, TCRdb applied fastp trimming at Q25, assembled clones with MiXCR and retained in-frame beta chains. Every entry covers one CDR3 protein and lists the most common genes and DNA from its rows. These V and J calls rely on TCRdb rather than the paper's analysis. Recorded for this sample are hundreds of thousands of distinct CDR3 sequences; around 50% of them occurred a single time. The ten top clones hold roughly 25% of the sample.

Comments on this clonotype: It has no known antigen specificity. The sample holds no much larger clone one base away, and base qualities are not on file.

Sequenced material: blood. This chain joins TRBV14 to TRBJ1-2, with no D gene named confidently. The receptor was isolated from a middle-aged man in good health. In nucleotide form, the sequence is TGTGCCAGCAGCCACACCGGGGTAGAAGGCTACACCTTC. It translates to CASSHTGVEGYTF.